These 22 T cell receptor beta chains originate from one sample sequenced in a study of breast tumors, draining lymph nodes, adjacent tissues. Each CDR3 protein gets one entry after TCRdb re-called the multiplex PCR reads with MiXCR. The sample has tens of thousands of distinct CDR3 sequences, about 61% seen once; the top ten hold 19%. The sequencing input was tumor-adjacent breast tissue. The receptors here all came from a female donor with breast cancer. Some clones in this sample may be carry-over from other donors' samples.

This clonotype has a single count. The CDR3 coding sequence is TGCAGTGCTAGAGGGGACGTCGCTGGAAACACCTTC. Protein: CSARGDVAGNTF. The genes are TRBV20-1 and TRBJ1-2, with D tentatively TRBD1 (5 bases). CDR3 length equals 12 residues. Germline CDR1 and CDR2: DFQATT and SNEGSKA (reference sequence). V was clipped by 1 base and J by 12 bases, with 15 bases between them.

This clonotype counts as medium-sized. The chain employs TRBV7-9 and TRBJ2-5, with TRBD2 identical over 7 bases. There are 17 residues in the CDR3. Per germline, CDR1 SEHNR and CDR2 FQNEAQ (reference sequence). The ends lost 4 bases at V and 7 bases at J; junction bases unmatched: 18. The DNA for the CDR3 is TGTGCCAGCAGCTGGCTAGGCGGGGCCTCGTGGGGGGGGACCCAGTACTTC. It codes for CASSWLGGASWGGTQYF.

The chain is built from TRBV7-3 and TRBJ2-7; tentatively, D is TRBD1 (5 bases). The V gene lost 2 bases and the J gene lost 2 bases, with 13 bases spanning the gap. Germline V gene data show CDR1 as SGHTA and CDR2 as FQGTGA. This CDR3 is 15 amino acids long. CDR3 sequence (DNA): TGTGCCAGCAGCTTAGGGGCCAGTTCCCCCTACGAGCAGTACTTC. This sequence encodes CASSLGASSPYEQYF.

The chain couples TRBV30 to TRBJ2-3; TRBD1 or TRBD2 may be the D gene (5 bases each). From germline, CDR1 is GTSNPN and CDR2 SVGIG (reference sequence). The CDR3 has 15 amino acids. V lost 4 bases to trimming and J lost 2 bases, with 16 bases between them. As DNA, the CDR3 is TGTGCCTGGAACCCCGGGGCAGGGAACACAGATACGCAGTATTTT. Translated, it gives CAWNPGAGNTDTQYF.

This clonotype was picked up a small number of times. The genes are TRBV11-2 and TRBJ2-5; 7 bases match TRBD2. The CDR3 is made up of 17 amino acids. J was trimmed by 3 bases and V by 5 bases; bases with no gene match: 15. Germline loops: CDR1 SGHAT, CDR2 FQNNGV. DNA of the CDR3: TGTGCCAGCAGCCCCCCTGGGCAGGCCGGGGGGAAAGAGACCCAGTACTTC. Encoded protein: CASSPPGQAGGKETQYF.

This clonotype was observed a few times. The rearrangement joins TRBV7-9 to TRBJ1-6; weak D call: TRBD1 (6 bases). V was pared by 6 bases and J by 0 bases, with 15 bases between. Per germline, CDR1 SEHNR and CDR2 FQNEAQ (reference sequence). The CDR3 consists of 17 residues. The CDR3 region has the DNA TGTGCCAGCAGATCAGACAGGCTAAGCTCCTATAATTCACCCCTCCACTTT. Protein sequence: CASRSDRLSSYNSPLHF. The full variable domain, with the rest looked up from reference TRBV7-9 and TRBJ1-6, is DTGVSQNPRHKITKRGQNVTFRCDPISEHNRLYWYRQTLGQGPEFLTYFQNEAQLEKSRLLSDRFSAERPKGSFSTLEIQRTEQGDSAMYLCASRSDRLSSYNSPLHFGNGTRLTVT.

For this clonotype: The junction departs from germline at one end; a sequencing error may be responsible. The chain is built from TRBV24-1 and TRBJ1-5, with TRBD1 as a possible D gene (5 bases). The germline V gene encodes CDR1 KGHDR and CDR2 SFDVKD. The CDR3 has 14 amino acids. The DNA of the CDR3 is TGTGCCACCTCCCAAGGACACCCCAATCAACCCCAGCATTTT. This codes for CATSQGHPNQPQHF.

The chain combines TRBV7-2 with TRBJ2-2; D is unresolved. Germline V CDR1 and CDR2: SGHTA, FQGNSA. The CDR3 extends over 13 amino acids. The V and J ends lost 0 bases and 8 bases respectively, with 7 bases between them. The CDR3 sequence: CASSLAGSGELFF. The CDR3 DNA follows: TGTGCCAGCAGCTTAGCAGGCTCTGGGGAGCTGTTTTTT. Full variable domain (remainder filled in from reference TRBV7-2 and TRBJ2-2): GAGVSQSPSNKVTEKGKDVELRCDPISGHTALYWYRQSLGQGLEFLIYFQGNSAPDKSGLPSDRFSAERTGGSVSTLTIQRTQQEDSAVYLCASSLAGSGELFFGEGSRLTVL.

Details on this clonotype: At one boundary the junction diverges from the germline segment, which might be a read error. The genes are TRBV7-7 and TRBJ2-2; 7 bases match TRBD2. CDR3 length equals 15 residues. Germline V gene data show CDR1 as SSHAT and CDR2 as FNYEAQ (reference sequence). The CDR3: CASSLATGGTGELFF. The CDR3 nucleotides are TGTGCTAGCAGCTTAGCAACGGGGGGCACCGGGGAGCTGTTTTTT.

The chain carries TRBV20-1 and TRBJ1-2; D is uncertain. The CDR3 covers 13 residues. The V gene lost 1 base and the J gene lost 4 bases, with 10 bases spanning the gap. Germline CDR1 is DFQATT and CDR2 is SNEGSKA (reference sequence). CDR3 sequence (DNA): TGCAGTGCTAGAGTCGGTGACACCTATGGCTACACCTTC. It codes for CSARVGDTYGYTF.

The rearrangement links TRBV4-1 to TRBJ2-3; TRBD2 might be the D (6 bases). The CDR3 has 13 residues. The V end lost 6 bases, the J end lost 1 base, and 8 bases lay between the germline ends. Germline CDR1 and CDR2: MGHRA and YSYEKL. This CDR3 reads CASRLAGTDTQYF. Here the CDR3 DNA reads TGCGCCAGCAGATTAGCGGGCACAGATACGCAGTATTTT.

This clonotype is classed as medium-sized. This chain uses TRBV7-3 with TRBJ2-3; TRBD2 agrees at 14 bases. With V trimmed by 1 base and J by 3 bases, 9 bases remained unmatched. CDR3 length: 19 amino acids. Germline loops: CDR1 SGHTA, CDR2 FQGTGA. The CDR3 here is CASSLNGLTSGGATDTQYF. The CDR3 DNA reads as TGTGCCAGCAGCTTAAATGGGTTGACTAGCGGGGGGGCTACAGATACGCAGTATTTT.

Worth noting for this clonotype: Germline is not matched at one junction end, which may reflect a read error. The chain links TRBV5-4 to TRBJ2-6; D is uncertain. The CDR3 consists of 15 residues. Germline CDR1 SGHNT, CDR2 YYREEE (reference sequence). In DNA form, the CDR3 reads TGTGCCAGCGGCTTAAGGGTTACGGGGGCCAACGTCCTGACTTTC. Translated: CASGLRVTGANVLTF.

The chain joins TRBV7-9 to TRBJ2-5; D may be TRBD1 or TRBD2 (5 bases each). The CDR3 length is 12 residues. V was pared by 4 bases and J by 4 bases, with 7 bases between. Germline-derived CDR1 and CDR2 are SEHNR and FQNEAQ (reference sequence). The CDR3, as DNA: TGTGCCAGCAGCTGGGACGGAGAGACCCAGTACTTC. Its translation is CASSWDGETQYF. Supplemented by reference TRBV7-9 and TRBJ2-5, the full variable domain reads DTGVSQNPRHKITKRGQNVTFRCDPISEHNRLYWYRQTLGQGPEFLTYFQNEAQLEKSRLLSDRFSAERPKGSFSTLEIQRTEQGDSAMYLCASSWDGETQYFGPGTRLLVL.

This chain joins TRBV19 and TRBJ1-5, with TRBD1 matching over 7 bases. The CDR3 loop spans 13 amino acids. The J segment lost 7 bases and the V segment lost 5 bases, leaving 5 bases of the junction unmatched. The germline V gene has CDR1 LNHDA and CDR2 SQIVND (reference sequence). The CDR3 is CASSGDRVQPQHF. The CDR3 DNA reads TGTGCCAGTAGTGGAGACAGGGTCCAGCCCCAGCATTTT.

The chain is built from TRBV7-2 and TRBJ2-7; 8 bases line up with TRBD2. The CDR3 totals 14 residues. V lost 6 bases to trimming and J lost 2 bases; unmatched junction nucleotides: 6. Germline values: CDR1 SGHTA, CDR2 FQGNSA. CDR3 protein: CASSSLSGAYEQYF. The CDR3 nucleotides read TGTGCCAGCAGTTCCCTTAGCGGGGCCTACGAGCAGTACTTC.

This clonotype was counted at least ten times. A read error is possible here, since a much larger clone lies one base away. The V and J genes are TRBV7-9 and TRBJ2-5; a weak D match, TRBD2 (5 bases). This CDR3 has 15 residues. Germline CDR1 and CDR2: SEHNR and FQNEAQ (reference sequence). CDR3 nucleotides: TGTGCCAGCAGCCCCCAGCGATCAGGAGGCGAGACCCAGCACTTC. Amino acids: CASSPQRSGGETQHF.

This chain connects TRBV20-1 to TRBJ2-1; 7 nucleotides line up with TRBD2. V trimming: 6 bases; J trimming: 2 bases; junction bases outside the gene matches: 7. The CDR3 has 14 amino acids. Germline lookup yields CDR1 DFQATT and CDR2 SNEGSKA (reference sequence). The CDR3 loop is CSAHERGPYNEQFF. As DNA, the CDR3 is TGCAGTGCCCACGAGCGGGGACCCTACAATGAGCAGTTCTTC.

This clonotype was seen only a few times. The CDR3 region is CASSFSQGASMETQYF. CDR3 nucleotide sequence: TGTGCCAGCAGCTTTAGCCAGGGGGCTTCTATGGAGACCCAGTACTTC. The chain links TRBV7-8 to TRBJ2-5; 8 bases fit TRBD1. The germline CDR1 and CDR2 sequences are SGHVS and FQNEAQ. The CDR3 has 16 residues. V was pared by 3 bases and J by 5 bases, with 11 bases of the junction left unmatched.

V is TRBV7-2 and J is TRBJ2-1; D is possibly TRBD2 (6 bases). V dropped 11 bases and J dropped 8 bases, with 22 bases sitting between them. CDR3 length: 14 residues. Germline V CDR1 and CDR2: SGHTA, FQGNSA. CDR3 protein: CAGVYYGGEDEQFF. CDR3 nucleotide sequence: TGTGCCGGTGTCTACTACGGAGGGGAGGATGAGCAGTTCTTC.

The DNA of the CDR3 is TGTGCCAGCAACACCGACACTCTTAATGAAAAACTGTTTTTT. Protein sequence: CASNTDTLNEKLFF. J is TRBJ1-4 and V is TRBV7-9; D remains ambiguous. Germline values: CDR1 SEHNR, CDR2 FQNEAQ (reference sequence). The CDR3 runs 14 residues. The ends were cut back, 7 bases at V and 4 bases at J, with 13 bases in the middle.

The chain uses TRBV20-1 and TRBJ1-6; D remains ambiguous. CDR1 and CDR2 (germline): DFQATT, SNEGSKA (reference sequence). V lost 6 bases to trimming and J lost 15 bases, with 15 bases between them. The CDR3 is made up of 11 amino acids. CDR3 sequence: CSATGRRDLHF. The CDR3 DNA sequence: TGCAGTGCAACCGGGCGAAGGGACCTCCACTTT.